This TCR beta chain was sequenced for a study of technical replicates of blood from a few donors. From germline, CDR1 is KGHSH and CDR2 LQKENI. The CDR3 spans 15 residues. Trimming took 6 bases from V and 1 from J, leaving 15 bases between them. Assay: immunoSEQ multiplex PCR; the TCRdb copy retains only in-frame clones and omits some. The sample contains roughly 71,000 clones, approximately 94% of which appear only once. The specimen sequenced was T cells isolated from PBMCs. This chain links TRBV18 with TRBJ2-5, with D unresolved. The origin of this receptor is a human donor in good health. Here the CDR3 DNA reads TGTGCCAGCTCGTACCAAGAACAGATCCAAGAGACCCAGTACTTC. Protein: CASSYQEQIQETQYF. Together with reference TRBV18 and TRBJ2-5, the CDR3 gives the full variable domain: NAGVMQNPRHLVRRRGQEARLRCSPMKGHSHVYWYRQLPEEGLKFMVYLQKENIIDESGMPKERFSAEFPKEGPSILRIQQVVRGDSAAYFCASSYQEQIQETQYFGPGTRLLVL.